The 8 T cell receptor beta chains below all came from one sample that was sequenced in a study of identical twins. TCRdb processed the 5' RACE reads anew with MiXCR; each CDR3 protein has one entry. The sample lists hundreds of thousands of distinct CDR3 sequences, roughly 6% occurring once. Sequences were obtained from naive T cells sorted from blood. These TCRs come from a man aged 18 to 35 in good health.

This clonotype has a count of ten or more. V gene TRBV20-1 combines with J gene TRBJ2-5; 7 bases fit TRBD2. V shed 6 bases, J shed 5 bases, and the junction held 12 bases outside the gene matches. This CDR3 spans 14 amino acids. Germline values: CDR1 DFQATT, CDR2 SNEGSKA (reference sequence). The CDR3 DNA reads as TGCAGTGCGGAACGAGGGACTACCAAGGAGACCCAGTACTTC. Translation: CSAERGTTKETQYF.

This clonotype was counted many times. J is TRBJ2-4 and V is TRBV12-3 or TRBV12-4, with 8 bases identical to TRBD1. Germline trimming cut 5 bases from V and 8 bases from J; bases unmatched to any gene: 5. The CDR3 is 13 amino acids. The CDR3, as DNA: TGTGCCAGCAGTCCCGGGACAGGAGACATTCAGTACTTC. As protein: CASSPGTGDIQYF.

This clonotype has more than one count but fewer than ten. The CDR3 is CASSFSSAGLTDTQYF. The DNA for the CDR3 is TGTGCCAGCAGCTTCTCGTCGGCAGGGCTCACAGATACGCAGTATTTT. The rearrangement links TRBV5-5 to TRBJ2-3; D is perhaps TRBD1 (5 bases). V was cut by 2 bases and J by 2 bases, with 15 bases left in between. Germline CDR1 is SGHKS and CDR2 is YYEKEE (reference sequence). CDR3 size: 16 residues.

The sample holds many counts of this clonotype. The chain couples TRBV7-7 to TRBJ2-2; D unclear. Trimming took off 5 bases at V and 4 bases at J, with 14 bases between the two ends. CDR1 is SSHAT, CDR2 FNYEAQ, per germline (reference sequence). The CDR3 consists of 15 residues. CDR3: CASSPTRTVTGELFF. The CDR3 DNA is TGTGCCAGCAGCCCCACTCGGACGGTCACCGGGGAGCTGTTTTTT.

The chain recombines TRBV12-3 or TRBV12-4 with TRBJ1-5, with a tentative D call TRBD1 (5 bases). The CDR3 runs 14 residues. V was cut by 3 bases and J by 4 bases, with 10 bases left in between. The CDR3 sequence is CASSFYGGNQPQHF. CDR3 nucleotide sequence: TGTGCCAGCAGTTTTTATGGGGGGAATCAGCCCCAGCATTTT.

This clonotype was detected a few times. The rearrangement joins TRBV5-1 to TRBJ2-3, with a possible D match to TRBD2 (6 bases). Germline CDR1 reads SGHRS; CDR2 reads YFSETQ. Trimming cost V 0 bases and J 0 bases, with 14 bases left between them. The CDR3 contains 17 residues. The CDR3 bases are TGCGCCAGCAGCTTGGGAAGATGGGAGGCTAGCACAGATACGCAGTATTTT. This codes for CASSLGRWEASTDTQYF. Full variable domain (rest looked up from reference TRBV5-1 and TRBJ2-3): KAGVTQTPRYLIKTRGQQVTLSCSPISGHRSVSWYQQTPGQGLQFLFEYFSETQRNKGNFPGRFSGRQFSNSRSEMNVSTLELGDSALYLCASSLGRWEASTDTQYFGPGTRLTVL.

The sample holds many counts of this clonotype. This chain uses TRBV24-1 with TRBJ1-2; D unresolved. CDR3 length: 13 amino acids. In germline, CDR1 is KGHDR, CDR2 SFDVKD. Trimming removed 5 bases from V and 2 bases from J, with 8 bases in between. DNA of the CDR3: TGTGCCACCAGTGTCGGTTGGAACTATGGCTACACCTTC. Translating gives CATSVGWNYGYTF.

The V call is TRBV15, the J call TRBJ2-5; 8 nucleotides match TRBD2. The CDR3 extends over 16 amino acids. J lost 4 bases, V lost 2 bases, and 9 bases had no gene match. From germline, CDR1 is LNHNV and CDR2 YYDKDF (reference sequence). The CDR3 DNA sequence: TGTGCCACCAGCAGACCGGCCCGGGCGGGAGGAGAGACCCAGTACTTC. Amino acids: CATSRPARAGGETQYF.